This TCR beta chain was sequenced for a study of blood T cells in healthy people across ages. Overall study results and limits: In these data, TCR beta diversity tracked strongly with naive T cell percentage.

On this clonotype itself: Its antigen is as yet unknown.

Each donor's blood draw was around 9.2 milliliters of peripheral blood. Sample-barcoded 5' priming and a J-beta primer mix drove a second PCR of about 7 to 12 cycles. The yield of each sample was at least 2.5 million CDR3-containing paired-end reads. TCRdb called the 5' RACE reads again in MiXCR, with one record for every CDR3 protein. The sample includes about a million distinct CDR3 sequences, around 48% of them seen just once. Germline V gene sequence: CDR1 KGHDR, CDR2 SFDVKD. Trimming took 5 bases from V and 2 from J, leaving 9 bases between them. CDR3 length: 14 amino acids. The receptor was isolated from a man between 25 and 39 years old in good health. Source material: blood. This rearrangement joins TRBV24-1 to TRBJ1-5; weak D call: TRBD1 (6 bases). The CDR3 DNA reads TGTGCCACCAGTGTAGGGGGGGGCAATCAGCCCCAGCATTTT. Protein sequence: CATSVGGGNQPQHF.